This T cell receptor (beta chain) was sequenced for a study of spatial heterogeneity in lung cancer. The wider study: The library had UMIs, and each TCR and UMI pair averaged more than ten raw reads.

Time point meaning: sample taken at primary tumor resection. TCRs were sequenced from unsorted whole RNA of tumor, nontumor lung or PBMC. The donor population consisted of 72 patients with untreated, early-stage non-small cell lung cancer. TCR cDNA molecules were tagged individually, and each one carried a unique molecular identifier. A single record per CDR3 protein comes from TCRdb applying MiXCR to the 5' RACE reads. The sample gives around 11,000 distinct CDR3 sequences, 6.3% of which show up once; under 30% is in the top ten. This clonotype was observed many times. Since it is a stray read in a library aimed at alpha chains, this beta chain has a size that is not meaningful. V was clipped by 0 bases and J by 3 bases, with 4 bases between them. Germline V gene lookup returns CDR1 MNHEY and CDR2 SVGEGT. The CDR3 length is 13 residues.

Specimen: PBMCs, collected at surgery. V gene TRBV6-2 or TRBV6-3 combines with J gene TRBJ2-3; D is ambiguous. This sequence originates from a male donor with early-stage non-small cell lung cancer. The DNA of the CDR3 is TGTGCCAGCAGTTACTCGAAGACAGATACGCAGTATTTT. Protein sequence: CASSYSKTDTQYF.